This entry lists 27 T cell receptor beta chains sequenced from one sample in a study of post-analysis software for immune sequencing data. General study results and limits: Controls showed lower frequencies than patients for 5 or 6 TRBV segments, and TRBV5-6, TRBV5-1 and TRBV20-1 were among these.

For these receptors, no antigen is known. The authors incorporated unique molecular identifiers into the TCR beta cDNA libraries. TCRdb analysed the PCR reads with MiXCR anew, one entry per CDR3 protein. This table holds 650,000 to 850,000 distinct CDR3 sequences, under 60% found once. The specimen was blood. The receptors here all came from a girl aged 5 to 17 with multiple sclerosis.

In this sample, this clonotype turned up many times. The chain has TRBV20-1 and TRBJ2-7, with a tentative D call TRBD2 (6 bases). The CDR3 covers 13 residues. V gave up 0 bases and J gave up 6 bases, with 12 bases separating them. CDR1 is DFQATT and CDR2 is SNEGSKA in the germline V gene (reference sequence). The CDR3 protein is CSARELGGVEQYF. DNA for the CDR3: TGCAGTGCTAGAGAATTAGGAGGGGTCGAGCAGTACTTC.

This clonotype was counted only a few times. As DNA, the CDR3 is TGTGCCAGCAGCCGCATAGGGAGGGGGACTAGCGGGAGGGCCTCAGAGACCCAGTACTTC. It specifies CASSRIGRGTSGRASETQYF. The chain has TRBV11-2 and TRBJ2-5; 16 bases fit TRBD2. The germline V gene encodes CDR1 SGHAT and CDR2 FQNNGV. The CDR3 has 20 amino acids. The J segment lost 4 bases and the V segment lost 5 bases, leaving 16 bases of the junction unmatched.

The rearrangement links TRBV7-2 to TRBJ1-6; unclear D gene. V gave up 1 base and J gave up 9 bases, with 10 bases separating them. The CDR3 is 14 residues long. Germline V gene lookup returns CDR1 SGHTA and CDR2 FQGNSA. CDR3 residues: CASSLGPSGSPLHF. CDR3 nucleotide sequence: TGTGCCAGCAGCTTAGGCCCGAGCGGTTCACCCCTCCACTTT.

The rearrangement links TRBV27 to TRBJ2-7, with D perhaps matching TRBD1 (6 bases). The better agreement between TRBJ2-5 and the DNA end casts doubt on the J call. Germline CDR1 is MNHEY and CDR2 is SMNVEV (reference sequence). This CDR3 contains 15 residues. The CDR3 spells CASSIRQADWETQYF. The CDR3 nucleotides read TGTGCCAGCAGTATCAGACAGGCCGATTGGGAGACCCAGTACTTC.

This clonotype was recorded a few times. The rearrangement joins TRBV20-1 to TRBJ1-1; tentative D call: TRBD1 (5 bases). Trimming took off 1 base at V and 11 bases at J, with 17 bases between the two ends. The CDR3 spans 13 residues. From germline, CDR1 is DFQATT and CDR2 SNEGSKA (reference sequence). The CDR3 region has the DNA TGCAGTGCTAGAGTTGGGGCTGATGGGTTGGCTTTCTTT. Protein sequence: CSARVGADGLAFF.

This chain joins TRBV2 and TRBJ1-1; possible D gene TRBD1, 5 bases. The CDR3 runs to 11 residues. V lost 10 bases and J 7 bases, leaving 13 bases between the germline ends. Germline V CDR1 and CDR2: SNHLY, FYNNEI. In nucleotides, the CDR3 is TGTGCCACCCAGGGCCGGGGTGAAGCTTTCTTT. Amino acid sequence: CATQGRGEAFF.

The chain recombines TRBV11-3 with TRBJ2-1; TRBD2 might be the D (6 bases). Per the germline V gene, CDR1 is SGHNT and CDR2 is YENEEA. V was trimmed by 5 bases and J by 9 bases, leaving 20 bases between them. This CDR3 contains 15 residues. The CDR3 protein is CASSPAGTQGAEQFF. The DNA for the CDR3 is TGTGCCAGCAGCCCCGCCGGGACTCAGGGCGCTGAGCAGTTCTTC.

The chain recombines TRBV20-1 with TRBJ2-1; D not certain. The CDR3 has 13 amino acids. Trimming left V 0 bases short and J 3 bases short, with 6 bases between. In germline, CDR1 is DFQATT, CDR2 SNEGSKA (reference sequence). The CDR3: CSARDPHYNEQFF. Here the CDR3 DNA reads TGCAGTGCTAGAGATCCACACTACAATGAGCAGTTCTTC.

The rearrangement uses TRBV2 and TRBJ2-1; D remains ambiguous. Trimming left V 3 bases short and J 10 bases short, with 7 bases between. Looked up from germline, CDR1 is SNHLY and CDR2 is FYNNEI. The CDR3 sequence is 11 residues long. The CDR3 DNA follows: TGTGCCAGCAGTGATTTCCGAGAGCAGTTCTTC. Translating it yields CASSDFREQFF.

The V and J genes are TRBV7-9 and TRBJ2-7; TRBD2 might be the D (6 bases). CDR3 size: 16 residues. Trimming removed 5 bases at V and 3 bases at J, with 20 bases between. Germline CDR1 is SEHNR and CDR2 is FQNEAQ (reference sequence). CDR3 DNA: TGTGCCAGCAGCCCCGCCCGGGACTTTCCCCACTACGAGCAGTACTTC. It encodes CASSPARDFPHYEQYF.

The chain has TRBV28 and TRBJ2-3; no clear D. Per the germline V gene, CDR1 is MDHEN and CDR2 is SYDVKM. V was trimmed by 4 bases and J by 4 bases, leaving 12 bases between them. CDR3 length equals 14 residues. The CDR3 loop is CASSSAPQADTQYF. The CDR3 nucleotides read TGTGCCAGCAGTTCCGCACCACAAGCAGATACGCAGTATTTT.

CDR3 DNA: TGTGCCAGCAGCCAAGATTTAAGTTCGAGCGGGACACAAGAGACCCAGTACTTC. It codes for CASSQDLSSSGTQETQYF. This chain connects TRBV4-2 to TRBJ2-5; D possibly corresponds to TRBD2 (7 bases). The V gene's germline CDR1 is LGHNA and CDR2 YNFKEQ. The germline V and J ends were trimmed by 0 bases and 2 bases, with 19 bases remaining between them. The CDR3 consists of 18 residues.

Here the CDR3 reads CASRPGTRSSYNEQFF. The CDR3, as DNA: TGTGCCAGCAGGCCCGGGACGCGGAGCTCCTACAATGAGCAGTTCTTC. The chain recombines TRBV6-5 with TRBJ2-1, with D perhaps given as TRBD1 or TRBD2 (5 bases each). This CDR3 has 16 residues. CDR1 is MNHEY and CDR2 is SVGAGI in the germline V gene. The V and J ends lost 6 bases and 0 bases respectively, with 15 bases between them.

V is TRBV7-2 and J is TRBJ1-1; D is possibly TRBD1 (5 bases). The CDR3 loop spans 11 amino acids. With 3 bases removed from V and 11 bases from J, the gap between germline ends came to 10 bases. CDR1 and CDR2 (germline): SGHTA, FQGNSA. For the CDR3, the DNA is TGTGCCAGCAGCTTTGACAGTACGGCTTTCTTT. As protein: CASSFDSTAFF.

The rearrangement links TRBV15 to TRBJ2-5; no clear D gene. V was clipped by 0 bases and J by 2 bases, with 10 bases between them. This CDR3 region has 15 residues. From germline, CDR1 is LNHNV and CDR2 YYDKDF (reference sequence). CDR3 loop: CATSRDNGVQETQYF. CDR3 DNA: TGTGCCACCAGCAGAGATAATGGAGTTCAAGAGACCCAGTACTTC.

The chain joins TRBV12-3 or TRBV12-4 to TRBJ2-7; TRBD1 or TRBD2 may be the D gene (5 bases each). The CDR3 consists of 16 residues. The V gene lost 6 bases and the J gene lost 0 bases, with 18 bases spanning the gap. The CDR3 loop reads CASRPMGTGDSYEQYF. In nucleotides, the CDR3 is TGTGCCAGCAGGCCCATGGGGACCGGGGACTCCTACGAGCAGTACTTC.

The chain couples TRBV20-1 to TRBJ1-2; D gene unclear. Germline CDR1 and CDR2: DFQATT and SNEGSKA (reference sequence). The CDR3 has 13 amino acids. V dropped 3 bases and J dropped 4 bases, with 12 bases sitting between them. The CDR3 nucleotides are TGCAGTGCTAGCAATGTCGGATCCTATGGCTACACCTTC. It translates to CSASNVGSYGYTF.

In regard to this clonotype: The junction departs from the called germline gene at one end, perhaps through a read error. CDR3 coding DNA: TGTGCTAGCAGCTTAGCTCCGAGCGACGAGCAGTACTTC. Amino acid sequence: CASSLAPSDEQYF. The chain links TRBV7-7 to TRBJ2-7; unclear D gene. This CDR3 is 13 amino acids long. Per germline, CDR1 SSHAT and CDR2 FNYEAQ (reference sequence). The full variable domain, rest sourced from reference TRBV7-7 and TRBJ2-7, is GAGVSQSPRYKVTKRGQDVTLRCDPISSHATLYWYQQALGQGPEFLTYFNYEAQPDKSGLPSDRFSAERPEGSISTLTIQRTEQRDSAMYRCASSLAPSDEQYFGPGTRLTVT.

This clonotype was recorded a few times. CDR3 sequence: CASSLQGISEKLFF. In DNA, the CDR3 is TGTGCCAGCAGCCTACAGGGTATTTCTGAAAAACTGTTTTTT. The chain uses TRBV11-2 and TRBJ1-4; possibly TRBD1 for D (6 bases). The V gene lost 5 bases and the J gene lost 7 bases, with 14 bases spanning the gap. CDR1 is SGHAT, CDR2 FQNNGV, per germline. The CDR3 is 14 amino acids.

This clonotype was seen a handful of times. The V call is TRBV7-2, the J call TRBJ2-1; no clear D gene. Germline assignment: CDR1 SGHTA and CDR2 FQGNSA. The V gene lost 5 bases and the J gene lost 10 bases, with 12 bases spanning the gap. The CDR3 is 12 residues long. CDR3 protein: CASSQYPSEQFF. In DNA form, the CDR3 reads TGTGCCAGCAGCCAATATCCGAGCGAGCAGTTCTTC.

The table lists this clonotype with a count of one. No conserved phenylalanine or tryptophan is present at the end of the CDR3, so a read error is the likely explanation. The rearrangement links TRBV7-2 to TRBJ2-5, with TRBD2 matching 15 bases. From germline, CDR1 is SGHTA and CDR2 FQGNSA. This CDR3 has 16 amino acids. Trimming at V came to 5 bases and at J to 5 bases, leaving 6 bases not matched to a gene. CDR3 residues: CASSKGLAGGGETQYV. The CDR3, as DNA: TGTGCCAGCAGCAAGGGACTAGCGGGAGGAGGCGAGACCCAGTACGTC.

The chain has TRBV12-3 or TRBV12-4 and TRBJ2-7, with a possible D match to TRBD2 (5 bases). Trimming shortened V by 5 bases and J by 8 bases, and 19 bases separated the two germline ends. The CDR3 loop spans 14 amino acids. The CDR3 DNA is TGTGCCAGCAGTCCCTTTGGGAGCCAGTACAAGCAGTACTTC. Encoded protein: CASSPFGSQYKQYF.

This clonotype was found a few times. The CDR3 loop is CASSSVTEQYF. The CDR3 DNA reads as TGTGCCAGCAGCTCAGTCACCGAGCAGTACTTC. The chain joins TRBV28 to TRBJ2-7, with D uncertain. There are 11 residues in the CDR3. The germline CDR1 and CDR2 sequences are MDHEN and SYDVKM. With 6 bases removed from V and 6 bases from J, the gap between germline ends came to 9 bases.

In its sample, this clonotype was seen a few times. V usage is TRBV6-5 and J usage is TRBJ2-1; 13 bases agree with TRBD2. This CDR3 is 16 amino acids long. The germline V gene has CDR1 MNHEY and CDR2 SVGAGI. J was trimmed by 9 bases and V by 6 bases; bases with no gene match: 11. The CDR3 bases are TGTGCCAGCAGGGGAACCGGACTAGCGGGAGTTCTTGAGCAGTTCTTC. Its translation is CASRGTGLAGVLEQFF.

The table lists this clonotype with a few counts. The rearrangement joins TRBV24-1 to TRBJ2-1; D not resolved. With 3 bases removed from V and 8 bases from J, the gap between germline ends came to 7 bases. Germline values: CDR1 KGHDR, CDR2 SFDVKD. The CDR3 has 12 residues. The CDR3 sequence: CATSDPGDEQFF. As DNA, the CDR3 is TGTGCCACCAGTGATCCTGGCGATGAGCAGTTCTTC.

The chain links TRBV4-2 to TRBJ1-2; D unresolved. The CDR3 totals 13 residues. Germline-derived CDR1 and CDR2 are LGHNA and YNFKEQ. V was cut by 3 bases and J by 6 bases, with 11 bases left in between. CDR3 sequence reads: CASSHALGHGYTF. The CDR3 DNA follows: TGTGCCAGCAGCCACGCCCTTGGGCATGGCTACACCTTC.

This clonotype has a handful of counts. The chain is built from TRBV4-1 and TRBJ1-2, with TRBD1 identical over 8 bases. The CDR3 extends over 17 amino acids. Germline V gene data show CDR1 as MGHRA and CDR2 as YSYEKL. The junction had 8 bases not matched to a gene; V was cut back by 0 bases and J by 2 bases. DNA of the CDR3: TGCGCCAGCAGCCAAGATCCAGGGGGCTCTGTGAACTATGGCTACACCTTC. Its translation is CASSQDPGGSVNYGYTF.